This T cell receptor beta chain was recorded in a study of shared clonotypes between healthy human individuals. The wider study: Per-donor plates numbered three CD4 naive, three CD4 memory, two CD8 naive and one CD8 memory.

CDR1 and CDR2 from the germline V gene are SGHTA and FQGNSA. This CDR3 region has 13 residues. Trimming pared 5 bases from V and 4 bases from J, leaving 11 bases between. The donors, all of them Caucasian adults, lived in Nashville, Tennessee. The method was immunoSEQ multiplex PCR; TCRdb's version includes in-frame clones alone and lacks a portion of them. The sample shows about 1 million clones, 70% to 80% of them seen only once. For this clone: Its antigen remains unknown.

Study conclusions and caveats: Among non-shared clonotypes, generation probabilities were lower than among those shared by all four donors. Four donors had roughly 5% of their naive CD4 clonotypes in common.

The sample consisted of memory CD4+ T cells sorted from blood. Documented subset: CD45RA-negative fraction. This receptor was identified in a man aged 18-30 years in good health. V usage is TRBV7-2 and J usage is TRBJ1-2; possible D gene TRBD1, 6 bases. The DNA for the CDR3 is TGTGCCAGCAGCACCCAGACAGGCTATGGCTACACCTTC. Protein: CASSTQTGYGYTF. The variable domain in full, with the rest retrieved from reference TRBV7-2 and TRBJ1-2, is GAGVSQSPSNKVTEKGKDVELRCDPISGHTALYWYRQSLGQGLEFLIYFQGNSAPDKSGLPSDRFSAERTGGSVSTLTIQRTQQEDSAVYLCASSTQTGYGYTFGSGTRLTVV.